This passage covers 5 T cell receptor beta chains from one sample sequenced in a study of beta chain features in type 1 diabetes. The entirety of the isolated RNA underwent reverse transcription, so expressed TCRB transcripts were sequenced. Produced via immunoSEQ multiplex PCR; TCRdb's table is partial and in-frame only. The sample shows 250,000 to 350,000 clones, 14% of them seen only once. Sequencing used central memory CD4+ T cells from blood. The receptors derive from a man aged 25-45 years in good health.

This clone was detected only a few times. The sample holds other DNA sequences that translate to the same CDR3. The V call is TRBV29-1, the J call TRBJ1-2, with D unclear. The V end was cut by 6 bases, the J end by 1 base, with 6 bases between. The V gene's germline CDR1 is SQVTM and CDR2 ANQGSEA. The CDR3 is 11 amino acids. The CDR3 bases are TGCAGCGTCGCGCATAACTATGGCTACACCTTC. As protein: CSVAHNYGYTF.

This clone was counted between two and nine times. The chain has TRBV30 and TRBJ2-3; D not certain. Germline V gene data show CDR1 as GTSNPN and CDR2 as SVGIG (reference sequence). The CDR3 length is 13 residues. V lost 2 bases, J lost 2 bases, and 8 bases lay in between. CDR3 in DNA: TGTGCCTGGAGTATTGCCTTCACAGATACGCAGTATTTT. Encoded protein: CAWSIAFTDTQYF. The variable domain in full, completed from reference TRBV30 and TRBJ2-3, reads SQTIHQWPATLVQPVGSPLSLECTVEGTSNPNLYWYRQAAGRGLQLLFYSVGIGQISSEVPQNLSASRPQDRQFILSSKKLLLSDSGFYLCAWSIAFTDTQYFGPGTRLTVL.

This clone was seen at least ten times. V is TRBV2 and J is TRBJ1-1, with D hard to call. Germline assignment: CDR1 SNHLY and CDR2 FYNNEI. The V and J ends lost 7 bases and 4 bases respectively, with 19 bases between them. This CDR3 spans 15 amino acids. DNA for the CDR3: TGTGCCAGCAAAAAGGACGTCCGGGGAGCCACTGAAGCTTTCTTT. Amino acids: CASKKDVRGATEAFF.

V and J are TRBV6-5 and TRBJ2-1; 7 bases fit TRBD2. Looked up from germline, CDR1 is MNHEY and CDR2 is SVGAGI. The V gene end was trimmed by 10 bases and the J gene end by 6 bases; junction bases not matched to a gene: 9. The CDR3 has 13 residues. The CDR3 sequence is CATRRGSANEQFF. The CDR3 DNA is TGTGCCACCCGGCGGGGGTCGGCCAATGAGCAGTTCTTC.

The table lists this clone with many counts. This rearrangement joins TRBV6-5 to TRBJ2-2; 8 positions match TRBD2. Trimming took 8 bases from V and 2 from J; bases not matched to a gene: 4. CDR3 length equals 14 residues. CDR1 and CDR2 from the germline V gene are MNHEY and SVGAGI. Here the CDR3 DNA reads TGTGCCAGCCGGGGGGGCCTAAACACCGGGGAGCTGTTTTTT. It yields the protein CASRGGLNTGELFF.